The 5 T cell receptor beta chains given below trace back to one sample, sequenced in a study of T cell repertoires in cytomegalovirus infection. TCRdb itself ran the reads through MiXCR, one entry per CDR3 protein. This table has approximately 1,000,000 distinct CDR3 sequences, under 40% appearing once. For these TCRs, the target antigens are not known. Sample: cultured CD8+ T cells from PBMCs, taken from culture after CMV antigen stimulation. The receptors shown here come from a human donor in good health (CMV status not recorded). Some clones in this sample may be carry-over from other donors' samples.

The J gene is TRBJ2-2, the V gene TRBV5-4, with D hard to call. From germline, CDR1 is SGHNT and CDR2 YYREEE (reference sequence). This CDR3 has 15 amino acids. V lost 4 bases, J lost 5 bases, and 15 bases lay in between. The CDR3 region has the DNA TGTGCCAGCAGCCCTTCCTTCGGGTGGACCGGGGAGCTGTTTTTT. Translation gives CASSPSFGWTGELFF. The full variable domain, in which reference TRBV5-4 and TRBJ2-2 provide the parts outside the CDR3, is ETGVTQSPTHLIKTRGQQVTLRCSSQSGHNTVSWYQQALGQGPQFIFQYYREEENGRGNFPPRFSGLQFPNYSSELNVNALELDDSALYLCASSPSFGWTGELFFGEGSRLTVL.

Regarding this clonotype: A single base separates this from a much larger clone, so it may be a read error. The J gene is TRBJ1-5, the V gene TRBV6-1, with D hard to call. Germline assignment: CDR1 MNHNS and CDR2 SASEGT. CDR3 length: 15 amino acids. The CDR3: CASSGSLNSNQPRHF. CDR3 sequence (DNA): TGTGCCAGCAGTGGGTCGTTGAATAGCAATCAGCCCCGGCATTTT.

The rearrangement links TRBV6-6 to TRBJ1-5, with D unclear. The CDR3 extends over 16 amino acids. Germline CDR1 is MNHNY and CDR2 is SVGAGI (reference sequence). V was clipped by 0 bases and J by 11 bases, with 20 bases between them. The DNA of the CDR3 is TGTGCCAGCAGTTACTCGGTTTCGAATTTCGAACTGGCCCAGCATTTT. Its protein is CASSYSVSNFELAQHF.

A remark on this clonotype: The junction differs from germline at one of its ends, possibly a read error. This sequence joins TRBV13 and TRBJ2-4, with unresolved D. Germline assignment: CDR1 PRHDT and CDR2 FYEKMQ (reference sequence). This CDR3 comprises 12 residues. This CDR3 reads CANSLGLNIQYF. CDR3 DNA sequence: TGTGCCAACAGCTTAGGCCTAAACATTCAGTACTTC. The complete variable domain, with remaining parts taken from reference TRBV13 and TRBJ2-4, reads AAGVIQSPRHLIKEKRETATLKCYPIPRHDTVYWYQQGPGQDPQFLISFYEKMQSDKGSIPDRFSAQQFSDYHSELNMSSLELGDSALYFCANSLGLNIQYFGAGTRLSVL.

This clonotype was detected a few times. The V call is TRBV14, the J call TRBJ2-1; 9 bases agree with TRBD2. V lost 6 bases to trimming and J lost 10 bases; unmatched junction nucleotides: 16. Looked up from germline, CDR1 is SGHDN and CDR2 is FVKESK. This CDR3 comprises 16 residues. CDR3 DNA sequence: TGTGCCAGCAGTCTCCTTAGCGGGGGCTTAGGGCAAGAGCAGTTCTTC. Amino acids: CASSLLSGGLGQEQFF.